The 18 T cell receptor beta chains presented below share a single source sample, sequenced in a study of cytomegalovirus exposure and HLA in healthy donors. Use of 60 Vbeta and 13 Jbeta primers characterized the PCR. Here immunoSEQ multiplex PCR was the method, and the copy in TCRdb shows in-frame clones only, minus some. The sample gives about 160,000 clones, nearly 80% of which show up once; just under 1% is in the top ten. Sequenced: PBMCs. These receptors were collected from a woman aged 45-60 years in good health and CMV-seropositive.

The V and J genes are TRBV6-5 and TRBJ1-5; maybe TRBD1 (6 bases). The CDR3 is 15 amino acids. Germline V gene sequence: CDR1 MNHEY, CDR2 SVGAGI. V was pared by 6 bases and J by 4 bases, with 16 bases between. In DNA, the CDR3 is TGTGCCAGCAGCCGAAACAGGGCACCAAATCAGCCCCAGCATTTT. Translating gives CASSRNRAPNQPQHF.

In the case of this clone: Different DNA sequences within this sample yield the same CDR3. V usage is TRBV9 and J usage is TRBJ2-6; TRBD1 agrees at 7 bases. The CDR3 contains 15 residues. Germline V gene lookup returns CDR1 SGDLS and CDR2 YYNGEE. With V trimmed by 4 bases and J by 1 base, 2 bases remained unmatched. For the CDR3, the DNA is TGTGCCAGCAGCCCGACAGGGTCTGGGGCCAACGTCCTGACTTTC. Translated: CASSPTGSGANVLTF.

In its sample, this clone is medium-sized. V usage is TRBV5-4 and J usage is TRBJ2-3; weak D call: TRBD2 (6 bases). The CDR3 extends over 15 amino acids. V lost 4 bases, J lost 0 bases, and 12 bases lay in between. Germline lookup yields CDR1 SGHNT and CDR2 YYREEE (reference sequence). Here the CDR3 DNA reads TGTGCCAGCAGCACCTTAGCGGCTAGCACAGATACGCAGTATTTT. Translated, it gives CASSTLAASTDTQYF.

The J gene is TRBJ1-1, the V gene TRBV5-6; 12 positions match TRBD1. This CDR3 is 17 amino acids long. Germline CDR1 reads SGHDT; CDR2 reads YYEEEE. Trimming took 2 bases from V and 0 from J; bases not matched to a gene: 5. CDR3 in DNA: TGTGCCAGCAGCTTCCCCGGGACAGGGGGCATGAACACTGAAGCTTTCTTT. Residues: CASSFPGTGGMNTEAFF.

This clone was detected only a few times. The rearrangement joins TRBV7-9 to TRBJ2-7; D uncertain. This CDR3 is 15 amino acids long. CDR1 and CDR2 from the germline V gene are SEHNR and FQNEAQ (reference sequence). V was shortened by 2 bases and J by 2 bases, with 13 bases between the two germline ends. The CDR3 DNA reads as TGTGCCAGCAGCTTAACGTCAGGCGACACCTACGAGCAGTACTTC. As protein: CASSLTSGDTYEQYF.

The chain carries TRBV30 and TRBJ2-7; 12 positions agree with TRBD1. V lost 2 bases to trimming and J lost 6 bases; unmatched junction nucleotides: 11. The CDR3 runs to 16 residues. CDR1 is GTSNPN and CDR2 is SVGIG in the germline V gene (reference sequence). The CDR3 sequence: CAWSLPTGQGASEQYF. The CDR3, as DNA: TGTGCCTGGAGTCTTCCTACGGGACAGGGGGCTAGCGAGCAGTACTTC. Filled out from reference TRBV30 and TRBJ2-7, the complete variable domain reads SQTIHQWPATLVQPVGSPLSLECTVEGTSNPNLYWYRQAAGRGLQLLFYSVGIGQISSEVPQNLSASRPQDRQFILSSKKLLLSDSGFYLCAWSLPTGQGASEQYFGPGTRLTVT.

V usage is TRBV19 and J usage is TRBJ2-7; 9 bases match TRBD1. The germline CDR1 and CDR2 sequences are LNHDA and SQIVND (reference sequence). Losses at the gene ends were 6 bases for V and 0 bases for J; bases not matched to a gene: 18. The CDR3 length is 19 residues. The CDR3 DNA is TGTGCCAGTAGAAACAGATATATGGGGACAGGGCTGAACTCCTACGAGCAGTACTTC. This codes for CASRNRYMGTGLNSYEQYF.

The chain combines TRBV4-1 with TRBJ2-5; 12 bases match TRBD2. After removal of 1 base from V and 1 base from J, the junction contained 1 base not matched to a gene. The CDR3 is made up of 16 amino acids. Germline V CDR1 and CDR2: MGHRA, YSYEKL. CDR3 region: CASSQVTSGSQETQYF. In DNA, the CDR3 is TGCGCCAGCAGCCAAGTGACTAGCGGGAGCCAAGAGACCCAGTACTTC.

The genes are TRBV2 and TRBJ1-2; TRBD1 matches at 7 bases. Germline values: CDR1 SNHLY, CDR2 FYNNEI. Trimming at V came to 8 bases and at J to 7 bases, leaving 7 bases not matched to a gene. The CDR3 is 12 amino acids. The CDR3 sequence: CASAEQGTGYTF. CDR3 sequence (DNA): TGTGCCAGCGCTGAACAGGGGACTGGCTACACCTTC.

The chain is built from TRBV7-9 and TRBJ2-5; TRBD2 is a possible D gene (6 bases). This CDR3 contains 16 residues. The ends were cut back, 0 bases at V and 4 bases at J, with 15 bases in the middle. Germline V lookup: CDR1 SEHNR, CDR2 FQNEAQ (reference sequence). CDR3 sequence: CASSLATSNRRETQYF. CDR3 coding DNA: TGTGCCAGCAGCTTAGCAACTAGCAATCGTCGAGAGACCCAGTACTTC.

V and J are TRBV5-1 and TRBJ2-7; TRBD1 agrees at 11 bases. V lost 4 bases, J lost 7 bases, and 10 bases stayed unmatched. The CDR3 runs to 15 residues. CDR1 SGHRS and CDR2 YFSETQ come from the germline V gene. CDR3 residues: CASSLTGTGGVEQYF. The CDR3 DNA reads TGCGCCAGCAGCCTCACCGGGACAGGGGGTGTTGAGCAGTACTTC. Together with reference TRBV5-1 and TRBJ2-7, the CDR3 gives the full variable domain: KAGVTQTPRYLIKTRGQQVTLSCSPISGHRSVSWYQQTPGQGLQFLFEYFSETQRNKGNFPGRFSGRQFSNSRSEMNVSTLELGDSALYLCASSLTGTGGVEQYFGPGTRLTVT.

This clone was recorded a few times. This chain links TRBV6-5 with TRBJ1-1; D ambiguous. CDR1 MNHEY and CDR2 SVGAGI come from the germline V gene. V lost 6 bases to trimming and J lost 7 bases, with 18 bases between them. The CDR3 is made up of 14 amino acids. The chain's CDR3 is CASRRLSAEIEAFF. CDR3 coding DNA: TGTGCCAGCAGACGTCTTTCGGCGGAGATTGAAGCTTTCTTT.

The chain links TRBV19 to TRBJ1-5, with TRBD1 matching 7 bases. V shed 10 bases, J shed 9 bases, and the junction held 9 bases outside the gene matches. The CDR3 sequence is 12 residues long. Germline loops: CDR1 LNHDA, CDR2 SQIVND (reference sequence). DNA for the CDR3: TGTGCCACTTATGGGGGACAGACGCCCCAGCATTTT. Its translation: CATYGGQTPQHF.

CDR3 coding DNA: TGTGCCAGCAGCTTAGTTGCGGGAGGGGTTCCTCGGGAGCAGTACTTC. This translates into CASSLVAGGVPREQYF. The gene calls are TRBV11-2 and TRBJ2-5, with 9 bases lining up with TRBD2. With 1 base clipped from V and 11 bases from J, the junction kept 14 bases outside the gene matches. Germline values: CDR1 SGHAT, CDR2 FQNNGV. The CDR3 sequence is 16 residues long.

This chain connects TRBV6-5 to TRBJ2-3; 9 bases match TRBD2. V was pared by 4 bases and J by 2 bases, with 7 bases of the junction left unmatched. Per germline, CDR1 MNHEY and CDR2 SVGAGI. The CDR3 spans 16 residues. The CDR3, as DNA: TGTGCCAGCAGTTCGGTAGCGGGGGACATCACAGATACGCAGTATTTT. Translated: CASSSVAGDITDTQYF.

The chain uses TRBV2 and TRBJ2-3; 7 bases map to TRBD1. V shed 4 bases and J 1 base; nucleotides not matched to a gene: 5. The CDR3 totals 15 residues. CDR1 SNHLY and CDR2 FYNNEI come from the germline V gene. CDR3 loop: CASSGRQGGTDTQYF. DNA of the CDR3: TGTGCCAGCAGTGGGCGGCAGGGGGGCACAGATACGCAGTATTTT. The full variable domain, rest sourced from reference TRBV2 and TRBJ2-3, is EPEVTQTPSHQVTQMGQEVILRCVPISNHLYFYWYRQILGQKVEFLVSFYNNEISEKSEIFDDQFSVERPDGSNFTLKIRSTKLEDSAMYFCASSGRQGGTDTQYFGPGTRLTVL.

V and J are TRBV18 and TRBJ1-2; a weak D match, TRBD1 (5 bases). The CDR3 loop spans 18 amino acids. Germline assignment: CDR1 KGHSH and CDR2 LQKENI. Trimming took 4 bases from V and 0 from J, leaving 21 bases between them. CDR3 region: CASSQDSSSTSANYGYTF. The CDR3 DNA sequence: TGTGCCAGCTCACAAGACAGTTCTAGTACCTCAGCTAACTATGGCTACACCTTC.

The V gene is TRBV2, the J gene TRBJ1-1; the D gene is possibly TRBD1 (5 bases). The CDR3 extends over 19 amino acids. Per germline, CDR1 SNHLY and CDR2 FYNNEI. Trimming took 2 bases from V and 5 from J, leaving 27 bases between them. The CDR3 loop reads CASSEYRGWTAGGGTEAFF. CDR3 coding DNA: TGTGCCAGCAGTGAATATCGCGGGTGGACCGCCGGGGGGGGAACTGAAGCTTTCTTT.